This T cell receptor (beta chain) was captured in a study of regulatory T cells in long-lasting Graves disease. About the research overall: A definition of persistent Graves' disease required over 5 years of antithyroid drugs plus positive TSH receptor antibodies. Study-wide results and caveats: New patients shared roughly 960 public clonotypes, and persistent patients shared more, with 2,741. Persistent Graves' patients showed reduced TCR diversity versus newly diagnosed patients.

Time point here: persistent/refractory GD, antithyroid drugs over 5 years with positive TRAb. PBMCs provided the RNA from which the TCR library was made. In each case, Graves' disease was diagnosed per American Thyroid Association guidelines. This clonotype was detected many times. Its specificity is not known. V dropped 8 bases and J dropped 0 bases, with 16 bases sitting between them. Per the germline V gene, CDR1 is ENHRY and CDR2 is SYGVKD. The CDR3 spans 15 residues. Building of the TCR beta libraries involved iRepertoire HTBI primers and Arm-PCR of CDR3 regions. TCRdb ran MiXCR on the multiplex PCR reads and lists one entry per CDR3 protein. The sample records 300,000 to 500,000 distinct CDR3 sequences, about 20% being singletons.

This chain joins TRBV10-3 and TRBJ1-2; D unresolved. The clonotype originates from a female donor with Graves disease. Sequenced material: peripheral blood mononuclear cells (PBMCs), taken when the disease was refractory, from a patient treated with antithyroid drugs. CDR3 region: CAIWSIEFTNYGYTF. In DNA, the CDR3 is TGTGCCATCTGGTCGATAGAGTTTACTAACTATGGCTACACCTTC.